The T cell receptor (beta chain) described here comes from a study of T-cell reconstitution after alpha-beta-depleted transplantation in children (dated by TCRdb to 2015 to 2016). About the investigation overall: Using TCR repertoire profiling, the study followed T-cell immune reconstitution in a quantitative way in children after TCRalphabeta/CD19-depleted allogeneic hematopoietic cell transplantation.

This clonotype occurred a few times. Its antigen remains unidentified. No base quality values were provided; no much bigger clone lies one nucleotide off. The library came from PCR. TCRdb names Illumina HiSeq 2500 as the instrument used. Molecular barcoding was employed in the preparation of TCR libraries, with unique molecular identifiers being used to normalize TCRbeta repertoire quantification. The public sequencing data were trimmed at Q25 with fastp and processed into clonotypes with MiXCR by TCRdb, which kept only in-frame beta chains. Rows with a matching CDR3 protein are joined into one entry that keeps the most common DNA and genes. Here the sample has about 540,000 distinct CDR3 sequences; approximately 20% occur a single time. 3.3% of the sample is held by the ten biggest clonotypes. V is cut back by 2 bases and J by 4 bases, with 21 bases in the junction unmatched. Reading the germline V gene (reference sequence) gives CDR1 DFQATT and CDR2 SNEGSKA. From the cysteine up to the phenylalanine, the CDR3 has a length of 19 residues. The only DNA kept is the CDR3, 57 bases in frame from the first base.

The chain was built from TRBV20-1 and TRBJ2-5; TRBD2 lines up with 8 middle nucleotides. The clonotype originates from a human donor who donated a stem cell graft to a child with acute lymphoblastic leukemia. The sequenced sample was PBMCs from the stem cell graft donor, obtained from the stem cell graft. The CDR3 amino acid sequence is: CSARTSYWASGSFGETQYF. The DNA is TGCAGTGCTAGAACCTCCTATTGGGCCAGCGGGAGCTTCGGAGAGACCCAGTACTTC.